This T cell receptor (beta chain) is from a study of blood T cell repertoires in COVID-19. In the study overall: Sample material is recorded as cDNA or gDNA derived from T cells, B-cell-depleted T cells, or PBMCs.

Germline V gene sequence: CDR1 MNHEY, CDR2 SVGAGI. V lost 4 bases and J lost 0; bases outside the gene matches: 6. The CDR3 length is 15 residues. Original processing notes: Quantification of nucleated cells was approximated via reference gene primer amplification. Produced via immunoSEQ multiplex PCR; TCRdb's table is partial and in-frame only. D and trimming come from the DNA, and the V and J calls and clone size come from that table. The sample records around 100,000 clones, roughly 81% being singletons. The sequencing input was peripheral blood. The TCR originated in a man aged 35-49 years with acute or convalescent COVID-19. The chain joins TRBV6-5 to TRBJ2-7; TRBD1 matches 7 bases. The CDR3 DNA reads as TGTGCCAGCAGTTCCGGACAGGTCCCCTCCTACGAGCAGTACTTC. Protein: CASSSGQVPSYEQYF.